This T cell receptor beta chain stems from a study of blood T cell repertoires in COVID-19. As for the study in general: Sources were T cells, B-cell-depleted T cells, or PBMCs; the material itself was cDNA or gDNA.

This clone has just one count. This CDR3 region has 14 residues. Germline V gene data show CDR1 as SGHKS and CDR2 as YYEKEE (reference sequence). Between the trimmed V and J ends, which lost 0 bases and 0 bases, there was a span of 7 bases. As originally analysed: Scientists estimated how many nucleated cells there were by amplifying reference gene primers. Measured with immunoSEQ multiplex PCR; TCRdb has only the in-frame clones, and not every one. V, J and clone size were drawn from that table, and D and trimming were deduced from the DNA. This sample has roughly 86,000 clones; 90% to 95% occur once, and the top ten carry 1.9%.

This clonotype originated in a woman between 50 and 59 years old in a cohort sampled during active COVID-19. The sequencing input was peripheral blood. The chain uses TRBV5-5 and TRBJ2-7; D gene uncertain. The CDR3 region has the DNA TGTGCCAGCAGCTTGGTAACTACCTCCTACGAGCAGTACTTC. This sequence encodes CASSLVTTSYEQYF.